Sequencing of this T cell receptor beta chain was carried out in a study of T cell changes during pregnancy in multiple sclerosis. Profiling relied on immunoSEQ multiplex PCR, and the TCRdb table lists in-frame clones only, not all of them. The sample holds some 69,000 clones, around 90% seen once. The germline gives CDR1 SGDLS, CDR2 YYNGEE. V lost 3 bases and J lost 1, with 19 bases in between. This CDR3 is 17 amino acids long. The sequence was collected from a female donor in good health, enrolled as a control in a pregnancy study. The starting material was peripheral blood, obtained in the second trimester of pregnancy. V gene TRBV9 combines with J gene TRBJ1-2; no reliable D call. Here the CDR3 DNA reads TGTGCCAGCAGCGAACACCCGAGGGCCACGCTTAACTATGGCTACACCTTC. This encodes CASSEHPRATLNYGYTF.